This is a list of T cell receptor beta chains from one sample in a study of T cells in Graves' hyperthyroidism and ophthalmopathy. TCRdb used MiXCR to reprocess the multiplex PCR reads, holding one entry per CDR3 protein. This sample has around 340,000 distinct CDR3 sequences; over 11% occur once, and the top ten carry approximately 23%. The sequencing input was blood. The source of these receptors is a woman in her twenties or thirties with Graves' hyperthyroidism. Each CDR3 is given with its conserved first and last residue. The D gene is left open where the match is weak. Expanded clones are given a class, and other clones once, few, many or no size at all.

abundance: few
d_gene: TRBD2
j_gene: TRBJ2-7
v_gene: TRBV20-1
CDR3aa: CSARDPSGNSYEQYF
CDR3nt: TGCAGTGCTAGAGATCCCAGCGGGAACTCCTACGAGCAGTACTTC

abundance: many
d_gene: TRBD1
j_gene: TRBJ2-1
v_gene: TRBV2
CDR3aa: CASRWDRFGSNEQFF
CDR3nt: TGTGCCAGCCGGTGGGACAGGTTCGGGTCGAATGAGCAGTTCTTC

abundance: NA
d_gene: TRBD2
j_gene: TRBJ2-1
v_gene: TRBV5-6
CDR3aa: CASSLVASGASYNEQFF
CDR3nt: TGTGCCAGCAGCTTGGTGGCTAGCGGGGCTTCCTACAATGAGCAGTTCTTC

abundance: many
d_gene: TRBD2
j_gene: TRBJ2-3
v_gene: TRBV27
CDR3aa: CASSLSSAGGVPDTQYF
CDR3nt: TGTGCCAGCAGTTTATCGTCTGCGGGAGGGGTCCCAGATACGCAGTATTTT

abundance: many
d_gene: NA
j_gene: TRBJ1-1
v_gene: TRBV7-3
CDR3aa: CASSLRGTLGEAFF
CDR3nt: TGTGCCAGCAGCTTACGTGGCACGTTGGGTGAAGCTTTCTTT

abundance: NA
d_gene: NA
j_gene: TRBJ1-4
v_gene: TRBV5-1
CDR3aa: CASSFTGTATNEKLFF
CDR3nt: TGCGCCAGCAGCTTCACGGGGACCGCAACTAATGAAAAACTGTTTTTT

abundance: many
d_gene: NA
j_gene: TRBJ2-7
v_gene: TRBV28
CDR3aa: CASSPRGRTIEQYF
CDR3nt: TGTGCCAGCAGCCCGAGGGGACGGACAATCGAGCAGTACTTC

abundance: many
d_gene: NA
j_gene: TRBJ2-7
v_gene: TRBV6-2/TRBV6-3
CDR3aa: CASRFGVSDSYEQYF
CDR3nt: TGTGCCAGCAGATTCGGGGTCTCAGACTCCTACGAGCAGTACTTC

abundance: many
d_gene: NA
j_gene: TRBJ2-7
v_gene: TRBV28
CDR3aa: CASHSVRAYEQYF
CDR3nt: TGTGCCAGCCACTCGGTACGGGCCTACGAGCAGTACTTC

abundance: many
d_gene: NA
j_gene: TRBJ1-1
v_gene: TRBV7-9
CDR3aa: CASSPQEVNTEAFF
CDR3nt: TGTGCCAGCAGCCCCCAGGAGGTGAACACTGAAGCTTTCTTT

abundance: NA
d_gene: NA
j_gene: TRBJ2-1
v_gene: TRBV15
CDR3aa: CATSREGRNEQFF
CDR3nt: TGTGCCACCAGCAGAGAAGGCCGCAATGAGCAGTTCTTC

abundance: NA
d_gene: NA
j_gene: TRBJ2-5
v_gene: TRBV6-6
CDR3aa: CASSYGDYQETQYF
CDR3nt: TGTGCCAGCAGTTACGGGGACTACCAAGAGACCCAGTACTTC

abundance: many
d_gene: NA
j_gene: TRBJ2-1
v_gene: TRBV3-1
CDR3aa: CASSRNPGRSIDEQFF
CDR3nt: TGTGCCAGCAGCCGAAACCCGGGACGTAGCATTGATGAGCAGTTCTTC

abundance: many
d_gene: TRBD1
j_gene: TRBJ1-6
v_gene: TRBV28
CDR3aa: CASSSGGPSPLHF
CDR3nt: TGTGCCAGCAGCTCAGGGGGTCCTTCACCCCTCCACTTT

abundance: many
d_gene: NA
j_gene: TRBJ2-1
v_gene: TRBV2
CDR3aa: CASSEPLLGNEQFF
CDR3nt: TGTGCCAGCAGCGAACCCCTTCTAGGGAATGAGCAGTTCTTC

abundance: few
d_gene: TRBD1
j_gene: TRBJ2-2
v_gene: TRBV29-1
CDR3aa: CSGGTGVTGELFF
CDR3nt: TGCAGCGGGGGGACAGGGGTGACCGGGGAGCTGTTTTTT

abundance: NA
d_gene: NA
j_gene: TRBJ2-7
v_gene: TRBV20-1
CDR3aa: CSAAPNPATYEQYF
CDR3nt: TGCAGTGCCGCCCCGAACCCCGCCACCTACGAGCAGTACTTC

abundance: once
d_gene: TRBD2
j_gene: TRBJ2-7
v_gene: TRBV5-5
CDR3aa: CASSQDSGDYYEQYF
CDR3nt: TGTGCCAGCAGTCAAGATAGCGGGGACTACTACGAGCAGTACTTC

abundance: few
d_gene: NA
j_gene: TRBJ2-6
v_gene: TRBV20-1
CDR3aa: CSAQTGTRVSGANVLTF
CDR3nt: TGCAGTGCGCAGACGGGCACAAGGGTCTCTGGGGCCAACGTCCTGACTTTC

abundance: many
d_gene: TRBD2
j_gene: TRBJ2-3
v_gene: TRBV10-3
CDR3aa: CAIRRGLAGDVTDTQYF
CDR3nt: TGTGCCATCAGAAGGGGACTAGCGGGAGATGTCACAGATACGCAGTATTTT

abundance: NA
d_gene: NA
j_gene: TRBJ2-3
v_gene: TRBV11-1
CDR3aa: CASSLGTPGADTQYF
CDR3nt: TGTGCCAGCAGCTTAGGGACCCCGGGGGCAGATACGCAGTATTTT

abundance: many
d_gene: NA
j_gene: TRBJ2-1
v_gene: TRBV5-1
CDR3aa: CASTTDTSYNEQFF
CDR3nt: TGCGCCAGCACCACGGACACTTCCTACAATGAGCAGTTCTTC

abundance: few
d_gene: NA
j_gene: TRBJ2-4
v_gene: TRBV11-2
CDR3aa: CASSLAGANIQYF
CDR3nt: TGTGCCAGCAGCTTAGCCGGGGCCAACATTCAGTACTTC

abundance: NA
d_gene: NA
j_gene: TRBJ1-5
v_gene: TRBV6-1
CDR3aa: CASNEGPQHF
CDR3nt: TGTGCCAGCAATGAGGGACCCCAGCATTTT

abundance: many
d_gene: TRBD1
j_gene: TRBJ2-7
v_gene: TRBV7-2
CDR3aa: CASSYGQDFSYEQYF
CDR3nt: TGTGCCAGCAGCTATGGACAGGATTTCTCCTACGAGCAGTACTTC

abundance: many
d_gene: NA
j_gene: TRBJ1-3
v_gene: TRBV7-8
CDR3aa: CASSLDTGGGNTIYF
CDR3nt: TGTGCCAGCAGCTTAGACACCGGGGGGGGAAACACCATATATTTT

abundance: few
d_gene: NA
j_gene: TRBJ1-5
v_gene: TRBV18
CDR3aa: CASSKEAVSNQPQHF
CDR3nt: TGTGCCAGCTCAAAGGAGGCCGTTAGCAATCAGCCCCAGCATTTT

abundance: many
d_gene: TRBD2
j_gene: TRBJ2-7
v_gene: TRBV2
CDR3aa: CASSESSGRYEQYF
CDR3nt: TGTGCCAGCAGTGAGTCTAGCGGGAGGTACGAGCAGTACTTC

abundance: many
d_gene: TRBD1
j_gene: TRBJ2-1
v_gene: TRBV2
CDR3aa: CASSGGSVPQGDEQFF
CDR3nt: TGTGCCAGCAGTGGGGGCTCCGTACCTCAGGGGGATGAGCAGTTCTTC